This TCR beta chain was recovered during a study of Ad26.COV2.S vaccination and SARS-CoV-2 variants. The method was immunoSEQ multiplex PCR; TCRdb's version includes in-frame clones alone and lacks a portion of them. This sample has about 680,000 clones, with roughly 90% found just once. The CDR3 loop spans 17 amino acids. Looked up from germline, CDR1 is LNHDA and CDR2 is SQIVND (reference sequence). The ends lost 7 bases at V and 2 bases at J; junction bases unmatched: 6. As to treatment: approximately 18 received Ad26.COV2.S at low or high dose, single or two shots; 5 received placebo; per-sample allocation not given. Sampling happened 63 days after the first vaccine or placebo injection.

The chain couples TRBV19 to TRBJ2-2, with TRBD2 identical over 14 bases. The clonotype originates from a person between 18 and 59 years old who received the Ad26.COV2.S COVID-19 vaccine or a placebo. The starting material was peripheral blood, obtained in a trial of Ad26.COV2.S vaccine versus placebo. DNA of the CDR3: TGTGCCAGTACCTGGACTAGCGGGAGGATTAACACCGGGGAGCTGTTTTTT. This encodes CASTWTSGRINTGELFF.